Listed below are T cell receptor beta chains from one sample, sequenced in a study of neurological immune-mediated disorders. A single record per CDR3 protein comes from TCRdb applying MiXCR to the 5' RACE reads. The top ten hold around 4.8% of the sample, which has fewer than 30,000 distinct CDR3 sequences, 6.5% to 8.5% seen once. Sequencing was performed on PBMCs. All receptors derive from a woman aged 40 to 50 in good health. CDR3s include the opening cysteine and the closing phenylalanine or tryptophan. A D gene is named only where the DNA matches it firmly. Rows may omit the clone size; those that give it use once, few, many or a size class.

V gene	J gene	D gene	CDR3 length	clone size	CDR3 protein	CDR3 DNA
TRBV5-1	TRBJ1-6	NA	12	many	CASSFNTSPLHF	TGCGCCAGCAGCTTTAATACTTCACCCCTCCACTTT
TRBV5-5	TRBJ2-7	TRBD1	16	many	CASSLIPGQGGMEQYF	TGTGCCAGCAGCTTGATACCGGGACAGGGAGGGATGGAGCAGTACTTC
TRBV20-1	TRBJ2-7	NA	14	NA	CSATYPGPGYEQYF	TGCAGTGCTACCTATCCGGGCCCAGGCTACGAGCAGTACTTC
TRBV10-3	TRBJ2-3	NA	16	many	CAISESTKGSGDTQYF	TGTGCCATCAGTGAGTCGACGAAAGGGAGTGGAGATACGCAGTATTTT
TRBV27	TRBJ2-3	NA	15	many	CASSFEARGTDTQYF	TGTGCCAGCAGTTTTGAGGCTCGGGGCACAGATACGCAGTATTTT
TRBV11-2	TRBJ1-1	NA	13	many	CASSRILNTEAFF	TGTGCCAGCAGCCGAATCCTGAACACTGAAGCTTTCTTT
TRBV6-1	TRBJ2-1	TRBD2	16	NA	CASIVESGRTQNEQFF	TGTGCCAGCATCGTAGAAAGCGGGAGGACCCAGAATGAGCAGTTCTTC
TRBV12-3/TRBV12-4	TRBJ2-1	TRBD1	15	many	CASTRDRGASNEQFF	TGTGCCAGCACCCGGGACAGGGGGGCCTCCAATGAGCAGTTCTTC
TRBV7-9	TRBJ2-3	TRBD2	16	many	CASPPRGGRGTDTQYF	TGTGCCAGCCCGCCGCGGGGCGGGAGAGGCACAGATACGCAGTATTTT
TRBV27	TRBJ2-1	NA	15	NA	CASLPGVAGGGEQFF	TGTGCCAGCCTACCTGGAGTAGCCGGTGGGGGTGAGCAGTTCTTC
TRBV11-2	TRBJ2-6	NA	15	many	CASSFGGTGANVLTF	TGTGCCAGCAGCTTCGGGGGCACTGGGGCCAACGTCCTGACTTTC
TRBV19	TRBJ2-6	NA	15	medium-sized	CASSLTPSGANVLTF	TGTGCCAGTAGTTTGACCCCCTCGGGGGCCAACGTCCTGACTTTC
TRBV5-1	TRBJ1-1	NA	12	many	CASSLGYTEAFF	TGCGCCAGCAGCTTGGGGTATACTGAAGCTTTCTTT
TRBV20-1	TRBJ1-4	NA	15	medium-sized	CSATTQGTTNEKLFF	TGCAGTGCTACGACTCAGGGGACAACTAATGAAAAACTGTTTTTT
TRBV11-2	TRBJ1-5	NA	17	NA	CASSPRGGKREDQPQHF	TGTGCCAGCAGCCCCAGAGGCGGGAAGCGAGAGGATCAGCCCCAGCATTTT
TRBV11-3	TRBJ2-3	NA	17	many	CASSLGRTSPTADTQYF	TGTGCCAGCAGCCTAGGGAGGACCTCCCCTACCGCAGATACGCAGTATTTT
TRBV7-2	TRBJ2-1	NA	14	many	CASSLSGRLNEQFF	TGTGCCAGCAGCTTATCAGGGAGACTCAATGAGCAGTTCTTC
TRBV4-1	TRBJ1-4	NA	15	many	CASSPGRAGNEKLFF	TGCGCCAGCAGCCCCGGGAGGGCCGGTAATGAAAAACTGTTTTTT
TRBV5-1	TRBJ2-3	NA	15	medium-sized	CASSLGGLSTDTQYF	TGCGCCAGCAGCTTGGGGGGCCTTAGCACAGATACGCAGTATTTT
TRBV25-1	TRBJ2-1	TRBD2	15	many	CASSEGGLAGNEQFF	TGTGCCAGCAGTGAGGGGGGACTAGCGGGCAATGAGCAGTTCTTC
TRBV20-1	TRBJ2-6	NA	16	many	CSADSPFKTGANVLTF	TGCAGTGCTGATTCTCCCTTCAAGACTGGGGCCAACGTCCTGACTTTC
TRBV15	TRBJ2-1	NA	17	many	CATSRDPRLSSYNEQFF	TGTGCCACCAGCAGAGATCCCCGGTTGAGCTCCTACAATGAGCAGTTCTTC
TRBV20-1	TRBJ2-7	TRBD1	15	many	CSASTGQASSYEQYF	TGCAGTGCTAGCACGGGACAGGCAAGCTCCTACGAGCAGTACTTC
TRBV20-1	TRBJ2-7	TRBD2	16	many	CSARSDSLGGSYEQYF	TGCAGTGCTAGGAGTGATTCGCTGGGAGGGTCCTACGAGCAGTACTTC
TRBV20-1	TRBJ1-1	TRBD1	12	many	CSVGQGLTEAFF	TGCAGTGTGGGACAGGGGCTCACTGAAGCTTTCTTT
TRBV24-1	TRBJ2-2	TRBD1	15	many	CATRQGATETGELFF	TGTGCCACTAGACAGGGGGCGACGGAGACCGGGGAGCTGTTTTTT
TRBV20-1	TRBJ1-1	NA	14	many	CSARAPGWVAEAFF	TGCAGTGCTAGAGCCCCAGGGTGGGTTGCTGAAGCTTTCTTT
TRBV29-1	TRBJ2-2	NA	11	many	CSVGHGQELFF	TGCAGCGTGGGGCACGGCCAGGAGCTGTTTTTT
TRBV7-6	TRBJ2-7	NA	14	many	CASSLEEGSYEQYF	TGTGCCAGCAGCTTAGAGGAGGGCTCCTACGAGCAGTACTTC
TRBV7-2	TRBJ1-6	NA	15	medium-sized	CASSSVLGPHSPLHF	TGTGCCAGCAGCTCCGTCTTGGGGCCCCATTCACCCCTCCACTTT
TRBV20-1	TRBJ1-1	NA	16	many	CSAPPHWTSLNTEAFF	TGCAGTGCTCCGCCTCACTGGACAAGCTTGAACACTGAAGCTTTCTTT
TRBV10-2	TRBJ1-1	NA	11	many	CASSGGGEAFF	TGCGCCAGCAGTGGGGGGGGTGAAGCTTTCTTT
TRBV29-1	TRBJ1-2	NA	15	medium-sized	CSVEDQSGRLDGYTF	TGCAGCGTTGAAGATCAATCAGGAAGATTGGATGGCTACACCTTC
TRBV20-1	TRBJ2-2	NA	15	many	CSAQRWGANTGELFF	TGCAGTGCTCAGAGATGGGGAGCGAACACCGGGGAGCTGTTTTTT
TRBV7-9	TRBJ2-5	NA	17	many	CASSPPYRLALQETQYF	TGTGCCAGCAGCCCGCCTTATCGCCTAGCGCTACAAGAGACCCAGTACTTC
TRBV20-1	TRBJ2-1	TRBD2	17	many	CSARDTGEGHIALRRFF	TGCAGTGCTAGAGATACGGGGGAGGGCCACATAGCACTACGGCGGTTCTTC
TRBV20-1	TRBJ2-1	NA	15	many	CSARVAESSYNEQFF	TGCAGTGCTAGAGTAGCGGAGAGCTCCTACAATGAGCAGTTCTTC
TRBV29-1	TRBJ1-1	NA	9	many	CSAGTEAFF	TGCAGCGCGGGAACTGAAGCTTTCTTT
TRBV20-1	TRBJ2-7	TRBD2	19	many	CSASRPLAGHRKIPYEQYF	TGCAGTGCGAGCCGTCCACTAGCGGGCCATAGAAAGATTCCCTACGAGCAGTACTTC
TRBV6-5	TRBJ2-1	NA	16	many	CASSYSGGIVYNEQFF	TGTGCCAGCAGTTACTCGGGCGGGATCGTTTACAATGAGCAGTTCTTC
TRBV20-1	TRBJ2-5	TRBD2	15	medium-sized	CSARRIAGGQETQYF	TGCAGTGCCCGCAGGATAGCGGGAGGGCAAGAGACCCAGTACTTC
TRBV20-1	TRBJ2-1	TRBD2	17	many	CSARDRTRLAGYNEQFF	TGCAGTGCTAGAGATCGGACAAGACTAGCGGGGTACAATGAGCAGTTCTTC